The 4 T cell receptor beta chains listed next were all sequenced from one sample in a study of T cells expressing NK-cell markers. Using the 5' RACE reads, TCRdb records one entry per CDR3 protein without DNA. The sample is made up of 500,000 to 700,000 distinct CDR3 sequences, and the top ten hold around 4% of it. Material for sequencing was blood T cells: a sorted CD56 or NKG2C T cell subset, CD4+ or CD8+ T cells, or bulk PBMC T cells (not recorded which). The receptors shown here come from a man aged 18 to 30 in good health.

The chain joins TRBV12-3 or TRBV12-4 to TRBJ2-1. The CDR3 runs to 15 residues. The chain's CDR3 is CASSFGTGPYNEQFF.

This chain joins TRBV3-1 and TRBJ2-7; with no DNA, the TCRdb D assignment of TRBD2 cannot be verified. The CDR3 spans 17 residues. Germline V gene sequence: CDR1 LGHDT, CDR2 YNNKEL (reference sequence). The CDR3: CASSQDQGLAGSYEQYF.

The J gene is TRBJ2-6, the V gene TRBV6-2 or TRBV6-3. Germline V CDR1 and CDR2: MNHEY, SVGEGT. The CDR3 runs to 14 residues. CDR3 residues: CAEAQRERANVLTF.

V and J are TRBV27 and TRBJ2-1; with no DNA, the TCRdb D assignment of TRBD2 cannot be verified. The CDR3 sequence is 17 residues long. Germline assignment: CDR1 MNHEY and CDR2 SMNVEV (reference sequence). The CDR3 protein is CASSFSGRLAGEAEQFF.